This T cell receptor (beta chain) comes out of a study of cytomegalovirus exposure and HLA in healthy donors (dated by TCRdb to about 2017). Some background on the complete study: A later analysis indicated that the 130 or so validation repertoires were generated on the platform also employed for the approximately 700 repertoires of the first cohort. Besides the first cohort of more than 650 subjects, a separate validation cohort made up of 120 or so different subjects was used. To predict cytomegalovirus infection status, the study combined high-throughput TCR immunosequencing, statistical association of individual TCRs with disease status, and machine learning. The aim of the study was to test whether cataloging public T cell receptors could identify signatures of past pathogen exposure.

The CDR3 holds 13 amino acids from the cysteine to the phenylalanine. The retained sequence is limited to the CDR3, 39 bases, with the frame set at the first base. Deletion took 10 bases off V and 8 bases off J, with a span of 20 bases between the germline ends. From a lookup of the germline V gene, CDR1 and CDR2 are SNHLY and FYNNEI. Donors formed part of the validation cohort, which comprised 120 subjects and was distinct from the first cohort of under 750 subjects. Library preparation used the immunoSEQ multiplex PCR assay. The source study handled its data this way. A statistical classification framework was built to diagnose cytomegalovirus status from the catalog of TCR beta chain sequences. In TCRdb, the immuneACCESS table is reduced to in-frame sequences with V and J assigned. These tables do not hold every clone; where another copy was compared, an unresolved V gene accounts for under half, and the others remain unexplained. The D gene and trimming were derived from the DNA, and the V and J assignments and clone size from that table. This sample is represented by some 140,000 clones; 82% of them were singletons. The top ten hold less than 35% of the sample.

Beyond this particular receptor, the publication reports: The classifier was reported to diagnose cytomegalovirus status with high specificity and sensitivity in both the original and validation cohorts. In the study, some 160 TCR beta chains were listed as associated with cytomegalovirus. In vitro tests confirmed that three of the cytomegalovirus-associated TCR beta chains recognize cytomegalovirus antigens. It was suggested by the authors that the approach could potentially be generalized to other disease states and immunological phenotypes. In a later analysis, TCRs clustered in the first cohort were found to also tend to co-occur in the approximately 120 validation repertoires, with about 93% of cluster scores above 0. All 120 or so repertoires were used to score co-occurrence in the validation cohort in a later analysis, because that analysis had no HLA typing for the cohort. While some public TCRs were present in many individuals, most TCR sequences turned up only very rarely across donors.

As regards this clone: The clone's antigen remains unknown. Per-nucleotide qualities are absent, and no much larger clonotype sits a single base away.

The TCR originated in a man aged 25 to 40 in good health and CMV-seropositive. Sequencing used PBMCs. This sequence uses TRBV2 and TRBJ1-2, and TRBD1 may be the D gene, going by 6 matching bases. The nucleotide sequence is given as TGTGCCACCACTCCCGGGACAAGGACGGGCTACACCTTC. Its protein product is CATTPGTRTGYTF.